The clone carrying this TCR beta chain has just a few counts. As yet, its antigen is unknown. TCRdb passed the RT-PCR reads through MiXCR, listing each CDR3 protein once. The top ten hold approximately 3% of the sample, which has hundreds of thousands of distinct CDR3 sequences, 16% seen once. This specimen comes from a study of response to subunit inactivated influenza vaccine. With V trimmed by 2 bases and J by 0 bases, 5 bases remained unmatched. Looked up from germline, CDR1 is LNHDA and CDR2 is SQIVND (reference sequence). The CDR3 is 16 amino acids. Study outcomes and limitations: The authors proposed limited new T cell recruitment per seasonal influenza vaccination.

This chain uses TRBV19 with TRBJ2-3, with 7 bases aligning to TRBD1. The material sequenced was CD4+ T cells sorted from PBMCs, taken less than 25 months after vaccination. The receptor comes from a man aged 50 to 75 who received an inactivated influenza vaccine. The CDR3 bases are TGTGCCAGTAGTATAATTGGGACAGCGAGCACAGATACGCAGTATTTT. It encodes CASSIIGTASTDTQYF.